This is a list of T cell receptor beta chains from one sample in a study of blood T cell repertoires in COVID-19. Method: immunoSEQ multiplex PCR; TCRdb's copy keeps in-frame clones and lacks some. This sample has 35,000 to 50,000 clones, with over 70% found just once. The material sequenced was peripheral blood. The receptors come from a woman of 80 years or more with acute or convalescent COVID-19. Each CDR3 is given with its conserved first and last residue. Fields, in order: clone size, V gene, J gene, D gene, CDR3 protein, CDR3 DNA. D genes are given only for firm matches. Clone size is shown for a subset of rows, as once, few, many or a class of expanded clone.

>few|TRBV10-3|TRBJ2-7|TRBD2
CAISTYTSGGFYEQYF
TGTGCCATCAGCACATACACTAGCGGGGGGTTTTACGAGCAGTACTTC
>NA|TRBV19|TRBJ2-5|TRBD2
CASSLTSGQETQYF
TGTGCCAGTAGTCTTACTAGCGGTCAAGAGACCCAGTACTTC
>NA|TRBV4-1|TRBJ2-7|NA
CASSQVGAESYEQYF
TGCGCCAGCAGCCAAGTTGGCGCGGAGTCCTACGAGCAGTACTTC
>once|TRBV6-1|TRBJ2-3|TRBD1
CASSEAGQTRIDTQYF
TGTGCCAGCAGTGAAGCGGGACAGACGAGGATTGATACGCAGTATTTT
>few|TRBV3-1/TRBV3-2|TRBJ2-5|NA
CASSPRVDRETQYF
TGTGCCAGCAGCCCTCGGGTCGACCGGGAGACCCAGTACTTC
>NA|TRBV28|TRBJ2-1|NA
CASITDTAVEQFF
TGTGCCAGCATAACGGACACCGCGGTGGAGCAGTTCTTC
>NA|TRBV14|TRBJ1-6|TRBD1
CASSRYSGGYNSPLHF
TGTGCCAGCAGCCGGTACTCAGGGGGCTATAATTCACCCCTCCACTTT
>once|TRBV9|TRBJ1-6|NA
CASTVNSNSPLHF
TGTGCCAGCACCGTAAACAGCAATTCACCCCTCCACTTT
>NA|TRBV29-1|TRBJ1-4|TRBD1
CSVILAQGATNEKLFF
TGCAGCGTCATCCTCGCCCAGGGGGCAACTAATGAAAAACTGTTTTTT
>NA|TRBV30|TRBJ1-5|NA
CAWSFELITSNQPQHF
TGTGCCTGGAGTTTCGAACTCATCACGTCTAATCAGCCCCAGCATTTT
>NA|TRBV23-1|TRBJ2-5|NA
CASSQSAGKETQYF
TGCGCCAGCAGTCAATCTGCAGGAAAAGAGACCCAGTACTTC
>NA|TRBV5-6|TRBJ1-5|TRBD1
CASSFQDRRGQPQHF
TGTGCCAGCAGCTTTCAGGACAGGAGGGGTCAGCCCCAGCATTTT
>NA|TRBV6-2/TRBV6-3|TRBJ2-1|TRBD2
CASSSGLARNEQFF
TGTGCCAGCAGTTCTGGACTAGCGCGCAATGAGCAGTTCTTC
>few|TRBV6-4|TRBJ1-5|NA
CASSEGVGNQPQHF
TGTGCCAGCAGTGAAGGGGTCGGCAATCAGCCCCAGCATTTT
>NA|TRBV7-6|TRBJ2-7|TRBD1
CASSLAPQGAGSYEQYF
TGTGCCAGCAGCTTAGCCCCCCAGGGGGCGGGATCCTACGAGCAGTACTTC
>NA|TRBV30|TRBJ1-5|TRBD1
CAWSYGTGDQPQHF
TGTGCCTGGAGTTACGGGACAGGCGATCAGCCCCAGCATTTT
>NA|TRBV10-3|TRBJ1-1|TRBD1
CAARQGLNTEAFF
TGTGCCGCTCGACAGGGTCTGAACACTGAAGCTTTCTTT
>NA|TRBV6-6|TRBJ1-1|NA
CASSPLRGSTEAFF
TGTGCCAGCAGTCCGCTACGGGGGAGCACTGAAGCTTTCTTT
>NA|TRBV6-5|TRBJ1-2|TRBD1
CASSPQGGPGYTF
TGTGCCAGCAGTCCACAGGGGGGGCCTGGCTACACCTTC
>NA|TRBV11-3|TRBJ2-3|NA
CASSEPGTDTQYF
TGTGCCAGCAGCGAGCCCGGCACAGATACGCAGTATTTT
>NA|TRBV27|TRBJ1-1|TRBD1
CASMEDGSGTGRMNTEAFF
TGTGCCAGCATGGAGGACGGGAGCGGGACAGGGAGGATGAACACTGAAGCTTTCTTT
>NA|TRBV6-5|TRBJ2-7|TRBD2
CASSSRGGVEYEQYF
TGTGCCAGCAGTTCCCGGGGAGGGGTTGAATACGAGCAGTACTTC
>NA|TRBV10-1|TRBJ2-1|TRBD1
CASRTGSALYNEQFF
TGCGCCAGCAGGACAGGGTCGGCACTCTACAATGAGCAGTTCTTC
>NA|TRBV18|TRBJ2-7|TRBD1
CASSHPGQGSYEQYF
TGTGCCAGCTCACACCCGGGACAGGGGTCATACGAGCAGTACTTC
>NA|TRBV5-1|TRBJ2-1|TRBD1
CASSLPGQANEQFF
TGCGCCAGCTCTCTCCCGGGACAGGCAAATGAGCAGTTCTTC
>NA|TRBV19|TRBJ1-1|NA
CASSDRGSRNTEAFF
TGTGCCAGTAGTGATCGGGGATCAAGGAACACTGAAGCTTTCTTT
>NA|TRBV7-2|TRBJ1-4|NA
CASSPAGFWFTSEGKLFF
TGTGCCAGCAGCCCCGCGGGTTTTTGGTTTACTTCGGAGGGAAAACTGTTTTTT
>NA|TRBV20-1|TRBJ1-2|NA
CSASSGGGLNYGYTF
TGCAGTGCTAGTTCCGGGGGGGGACTTAACTATGGCTACACCTTC
>few|TRBV7-9|TRBJ1-1|NA
CASSLSNTEAFF
TGTGCCAGCAGCCTCAGTAACACTGAAGCTTTCTTT
>NA|TRBV30|TRBJ1-6|NA
CAWSVRGSSYNSPLHF
TGTGCCTGGAGTGTAAGGGGCAGCTCCTATAATTCACCCCTCCACTTT
>NA|TRBV4-2|TRBJ2-1|TRBD1
CASSLGTGYYNEQFF
TGTGCCAGCAGCCTCGGGACAGGGTACTACAATGAGCAGTTCTTC